Sequencing of this T cell receptor beta chain was carried out in a study of radiotherapy plus CTLA-4 blockade in lung cancer. Study as a whole: Disease control was seen in 31% of patients, objective responses in roughly 19%.

CTLA-4 blockade with ipilimumab, together with focal radiation, was given to patients with chemo-refractory metastatic non-small-cell lung cancer. Remarks on this clone: The antigen remains unidentified.

Germline-derived CDR1 and CDR2 are MNHNS and SASEGT. Unmatched junction bases numbered 9, after V lost 10 bases and J lost 5 bases. This CDR3 contains 14 residues. Study-level points and caveats: TCR clones from tumors expanded in blood after radiotherapy plus ipilimumab.

Using immunoSEQ multiplex PCR, the repertoire was profiled, and TCRdb retains in-frame clones only, with some absent. The table shows about 24,000 clones, with 70% to 75% occurring only once. The TCR comes from a human donor with non-small cell lung cancer whose response to radiotherapy plus ipilimumab could not be evaluated. The sample consisted of peripheral blood, taken from a patient treated with radiotherapy plus ipilimumab. The gene calls are TRBV6-1 and TRBJ2-3; 10 nucleotides line up with TRBD2. The CDR3 DNA sequence: TGTGCCACTACGAAGCGGGAGGGGGGAGATACGCAGTATTTT. It translates to CATTKREGGDTQYF.